This passage covers 29 T cell receptor beta chains from one sample sequenced in a study of blood T cells in healthy people across ages. A sample-barcoded 5' primer and a J-beta primer mix were used in a second PCR of roughly 6 to 11 cycles. TCRdb processed the 5' RACE reads anew with MiXCR; each CDR3 protein has one entry. Here the sample spans approximately 810,000 distinct CDR3 sequences, more than 25% being singletons. The specimen sequenced was blood. The origin of the receptors is a woman of 80 years or more in good health.

J is TRBJ1-1 and V is TRBV3-1, with D unresolved. This CDR3 region has 14 residues. Germline CDR1 LGHDT, CDR2 YNNKEL (reference sequence). Trimming removed 0 bases at V and 6 bases at J, with 11 bases between. In nucleotides, the CDR3 is TGTGCCAGCAGCCAAGATCTCAGTGGGTCTGAAGCTTTCTTT. Amino acids: CASSQDLSGSEAFF.

The gene calls are TRBV12-3 or TRBV12-4 and TRBJ2-3, with 12 nucleotides matching TRBD2. The trim removed 4 bases at V and 4 bases at J, leaving 6 bases unmatched. The CDR3 has 16 amino acids. The CDR3 spells CASSSALAGGADTQYF. The CDR3 DNA sequence: TGTGCCAGCAGTTCCGCCCTAGCGGGGGGGGCAGATACGCAGTATTTT.

This clonotype came up many times. The rearrangement links TRBV11-2 to TRBJ2-7; 9 bases are shared with TRBD2. This CDR3 is built from 14 residues. CDR1 is SGHAT, CDR2 FQNNGV, per germline. V shed 0 bases, J shed 10 bases, and the junction held 7 bases outside the gene matches. In DNA form, the CDR3 reads TGTGCCAGCAGCTTAGATCGTTCTAGCGGGGCCCAGTACTTC. It yields the protein CASSLDRSSGAQYF.

The rearrangement joins TRBV2 to TRBJ2-1; TRBD1 is a possible D gene (6 bases). Looked up from germline, CDR1 is SNHLY and CDR2 is FYNNEI. The CDR3 loop spans 16 amino acids. Trimming cost V 8 bases and J 1 base, with 18 bases left between them. The CDR3 coding sequence is TGTGCCAGCGCAGGATCGGGCAGGGGTTCCTACAATGAGCAGTTCTTC. Amino acids: CASAGSGRGSYNEQFF. Full variable domain (rest looked up from reference TRBV2 and TRBJ2-1): EPEVTQTPSHQVTQMGQEVILRCVPISNHLYFYWYRQILGQKVEFLVSFYNNEISEKSEIFDDQFSVERPDGSNFTLKIRSTKLEDSAMYFCASAGSGRGSYNEQFFGPGTRLTVL.

This chain joins TRBV5-1 and TRBJ2-7; D tentatively reads TRBD1 or TRBD2 (5 bases each). The CDR3 sequence is 16 residues long. V lost 7 bases to trimming and J lost 8 bases, with 28 bases between them. The germline V gene has CDR1 SGHRS and CDR2 YFSETQ. The CDR3 coding sequence is TGCGCCAGCTCTGACGATGGGTGGGCAGGGAGAGGCAAGCAGTACTTC. The encoded protein is CASSDDGWAGRGKQYF.

Many counts were recorded for this clonotype. This chain links TRBV10-3 with TRBJ2-7; TRBD1 matches at 9 bases. The CDR3 has 12 amino acids. The V and J ends lost 10 bases and 0 bases, in that order; junction bases with no gene match: 1. CDR1 is ENHRY and CDR2 is SYGVKD in the germline V gene. The CDR3 is CATGQGSYEQYF. CDR3 sequence (DNA): TGTGCCACGGGACAGGGCTCCTACGAGCAGTACTTC.

The V gene is TRBV9, the J gene TRBJ2-7, with 7 nucleotides matching TRBD2. This CDR3 spans 16 amino acids. V was pared by 4 bases and J by 0 bases, with 10 bases of the junction left unmatched. Germline assignment: CDR1 SGDLS and CDR2 YYNGEE. The CDR3 bases are TGTGCCAGCAGCCCCGGAGGGAGGGAGCGCTCCTACGAGCAGTACTTC. It is translated as CASSPGGRERSYEQYF.

To note about this clonotype: No conserved phenylalanine or tryptophan ends this CDR3, so it is likely a read error. The chain uses TRBV15 and TRBJ2-5; no firm D call. The CDR3 extends over 16 amino acids. V was clipped by 3 bases and J by 7 bases, with 21 bases between them. Germline V gives CDR1 LNHNV, CDR2 YYDKDF (reference sequence). The CDR3 sequence is CATSSSSWPSVGTQYC. The CDR3 nucleotides read TGTGCCACCAGCAGTTCGTCTTGGCCCTCCGTGGGGACCCAGTACTGC.

This clonotype has at least ten counts. The chain uses TRBV12-3 or TRBV12-4 and TRBJ1-2; the match to TRBD1 covers 8 bases. The CDR3 is 13 amino acids. J lost 7 bases, V lost 2 bases, and 3 bases had no gene match. The CDR3 region is CASSLRDRSGYTF. In DNA form, the CDR3 reads TGTGCCAGCAGTTTAAGGGACAGGAGTGGCTACACCTTC.

This clonotype occurred many times. This chain joins TRBV20-1 and TRBJ2-3; 7 bases agree with TRBD2. J gave up 1 base and V 3 bases, and 1 base lay outside the gene matches. This CDR3 has 13 amino acids. Germline loops: CDR1 DFQATT, CDR2 SNEGSKA (reference sequence). CDR3 sequence: CSARLAGTDTQYF. The CDR3 DNA reads TGCAGTGCTAGGCTAGCGGGCACAGATACGCAGTATTTT.

This clonotype was seen ten or more times. This rearrangement joins TRBV20-1 to TRBJ1-6; TRBD1 matches 7 bases. V gave up 6 bases and J gave up 6 bases; unmatched junction bases: 14. The germline gives CDR1 DFQATT, CDR2 SNEGSKA (reference sequence). This CDR3 contains 16 residues. The CDR3 loop is CSARIFGDSPNSPLHF. As DNA, the CDR3 is TGCAGTGCAAGAATCTTTGGGGACAGCCCTAATTCACCCCTCCACTTT.

This clonotype was detected only a few times. V is TRBV16 and J is TRBJ2-6; D is perhaps TRBD1 (6 bases). The CDR3 loop spans 19 amino acids. Germline lookup yields CDR1 KGHSY and CDR2 FQNENV. V was clipped by 1 base and J by 0 bases, with 16 bases between them. The CDR3 here is CASSQYGQSLNSGANVLTF. In DNA, the CDR3 is TGTGCCAGCAGCCAATATGGACAGTCTCTAAACTCTGGGGCCAACGTCCTGACTTTC.

This chain connects TRBV29-1 to TRBJ2-7; 10 bases fit TRBD2. Trimming at V came to 2 bases and at J to 0 bases, leaving 16 bases not matched to a gene. There are 19 residues in the CDR3. In germline, CDR1 is SQVTM, CDR2 ANQGSEA. The CDR3 DNA follows: TGCAGCGTTGAATGGGAGTCGGCTAGCGGGAGAGTAGACTCCTACGAGCAGTACTTC. It codes for CSVEWESASGRVDSYEQYF.

Comments on this clonotype: Mismatch with germline at one junction end may stem from a read error. The rearrangement uses TRBV6-5 and TRBJ1-6; D call uncertain. The CDR3 runs to 13 residues. Germline V lookup: CDR1 MNHEY, CDR2 SVGAGI. CDR3 region: CASSRERNSPPHF. CDR3 nucleotides: TGTGCCAGCAGTAGGGAACGGAATTCACCCCCCCACTTT.

This clonotype was detected ten times or more. The V call is TRBV12-3 or TRBV12-4, the J call TRBJ2-1; 8 nucleotides agree with TRBD2. Unmatched junction bases numbered 6, after V lost 6 bases and J lost 2 bases. The CDR3 sequence is 15 residues long. For the CDR3, the DNA is TGTGCCAGCAGCAGAGCGGGGGCCCCCTACAATGAGCAGTTCTTC. Translated: CASSRAGAPYNEQFF.

V and J are TRBV20-1 and TRBJ1-1; D possibly corresponds to TRBD1 (6 bases). This CDR3 spans 14 amino acids. Trimming shortened V by 4 bases and J by 6 bases, and 18 bases separated the two germline ends. The germline V gene has CDR1 DFQATT and CDR2 SNEGSKA (reference sequence). This CDR3 reads CSAKRTGRSPEAFF. The CDR3 nucleotides are TGCAGTGCTAAAAGAACAGGGCGGTCCCCTGAAGCTTTCTTT.

This chain links TRBV5-6 with TRBJ2-2; unclear D gene. Per germline, CDR1 SGHDT and CDR2 YYEEEE. V lost 6 bases to trimming and J lost 0 bases, with 12 bases between them. The CDR3 covers 15 residues. CDR3 nucleotide sequence: TGTGCCAGCACCGTGATACTTTCGAACACCGGGGAGCTGTTTTTT. Translation: CASTVILSNTGELFF.

At least ten counts were recorded for this clonotype. The chain is built from TRBV7-2 and TRBJ2-3; 7 bases fit TRBD2. Germline CDR1 reads SGHTA; CDR2 reads FQGNSA. Unmatched junction bases numbered 6, after V lost 0 bases and J lost 0 bases. The CDR3 contains 17 residues. This CDR3 reads CASSLALVGGSTDTQYF. As DNA, the CDR3 is TGTGCCAGCAGCTTAGCTCTCGTGGGAGGGAGCACAGATACGCAGTATTTT.

The rearrangement uses TRBV6-2 or TRBV6-3 and TRBJ1-1; 7 bases fit TRBD1. The CDR3 totals 15 residues. From germline, CDR1 is MNHEY and CDR2 SVGEGT. With 5 bases clipped from V and 1 base from J, the junction kept 7 bases outside the gene matches. CDR3 coding DNA: TGTGCCAGCAGTCGACAGGGAGCTTGGAACACTGAAGCTTTCTTT. This translates into CASSRQGAWNTEAFF.

This sequence joins TRBV10-3 and TRBJ2-7; D might be TRBD1 (6 bases). Trimming took 8 bases from V and 5 from J, leaving 19 bases between them. CDR1 and CDR2 from the germline V gene are ENHRY and SYGVKD. The CDR3 spans 14 residues. The CDR3 here is CAIQEPGETDEQYF. The CDR3 DNA sequence: TGTGCCATCCAAGAACCAGGGGAAACGGACGAGCAGTACTTC.

In this sample, this clonotype turned up many times. J is TRBJ2-7 and V is TRBV7-2, with 7 bases fitting TRBD2. The CDR3 is 17 amino acids. Germline-derived CDR1 and CDR2 are SGHTA and FQGNSA. V was clipped by 5 bases and J by 5 bases; unmatched bases: 18. The chain's CDR3 is CASSPGGASGVGHEQYF. The CDR3 DNA reads TGTGCCAGCAGCCCCGGTGGAGCGAGCGGGGTCGGGCACGAGCAGTACTTC.

The gene calls are TRBV5-1 and TRBJ2-3, with unresolved D. The V gene's germline CDR1 is SGHRS and CDR2 YFSETQ. This CDR3 is 13 amino acids long. Trimming cost V 0 bases and J 6 bases, with 8 bases left between them. The CDR3 sequence: CASSLEVDDTQYF. CDR3 sequence (DNA): TGCGCCAGCAGCTTGGAGGTTGACGATACGCAGTATTTT.

This clonotype was detected once. At one end the junction does not follow the germline gene, possibly because of a read error. The chain couples TRBV6-6 to TRBJ2-3, with a weak D call TRBD1 (6 bases). The CDR3 totals 11 residues. Germline lookup yields CDR1 MNHNY and CDR2 SVGAGI (reference sequence). Here the CDR3 reads CASGWTVTQYF. In nucleotides, the CDR3 is TGTGCCAGCGGTTGGACAGTTACGCAGTATTTT.

This clonotype was observed a handful of times. This chain links TRBV12-1 with TRBJ2-7; the table assigns TRBD2, which was not confirmed against the DNA. TRBV12-1 is classified as a pseudogene. This CDR3 region has 15 residues. The CDR3 nucleotides read TGTGCCAGCAGCTTTGGAGACAGACTAACGTACGAGCAGTACTTC. Translation: CASSFGDRLTYEQYF.

The genes are TRBV6-1 and TRBJ2-3, with 7 bases fitting TRBD2. J was trimmed by 0 bases and V by 7 bases; bases with no gene match: 13. There are 17 residues in the CDR3. From germline, CDR1 is MNHNS and CDR2 SASEGT. CDR3 residues: CASTPHLGGSSTDTQYF. CDR3 sequence (DNA): TGTGCCAGCACCCCTCACCTCGGGGGGTCCAGCACAGATACGCAGTATTTT.

This clonotype has a single count. It may be a read error: a sequence one base away is much more abundant. V usage is TRBV12-3 or TRBV12-4 and J usage is TRBJ2-1; 7 nucleotides agree with TRBD1. The CDR3 is 12 residues long. The CDR3 reads CASRPPGQRQCF. The CDR3 DNA sequence: TGTGCCAGCAGGCCACCGGGACAGAGGCAGTGCTTC.

V gene TRBV20-1 combines with J gene TRBJ1-6; D might be TRBD1 (5 bases). Trimming shortened V by 3 bases and J by 7 bases, and 16 bases separated the two germline ends. This CDR3 has 15 residues. Germline V gives CDR1 DFQATT, CDR2 SNEGSKA (reference sequence). CDR3 nucleotide sequence: TGCAGTGCTAGGAAAGCAGGACGGGGCAATTCACCCCTCCACTTT. Translation gives CSARKAGRGNSPLHF.

This clonotype was seen many times. J is TRBJ1-5 and V is TRBV11-2, with TRBD1 matching 10 bases. Germline V gene sequence: CDR1 SGHAT, CDR2 FQNNGV. The CDR3 is made up of 18 amino acids. Trimming removed 1 base from V and 6 bases from J; junction bases left unmatched: 12. The CDR3 DNA is TGTGCCAGCAGCTTAGGGGTGGGGGGACAGGGGAATATTCAGCCCCAGCATTTT. This encodes CASSLGVGGQGNIQPQHF.

The chain has TRBV15 and TRBJ2-1, with 7 bases lining up with TRBD1. Germline V gives CDR1 LNHNV, CDR2 YYDKDF (reference sequence). The CDR3 totals 16 residues. Trimming at V came to 3 bases and at J to 5 bases, leaving 10 bases not matched to a gene. Here the CDR3 DNA reads TGTGCCACCAGCAGGGGTCTAAGGGACAGTGACAATGAGCAGTTCTTC. Translated, it gives CATSRGLRDSDNEQFF.